This T cell receptor (beta chain) is from a study of blood T cell repertoires in COVID-19. Looking at the study overall: Sites in the United States, Italy and Spain provided acute and convalescent COVID-19 samples.

Profiled with immunoSEQ multiplex PCR; TCRdb holds only in-frame clones, not every one. The data show about 240,000 clones, around 89% seen once. The CDR3 has 17 residues. V lost 5 bases, J lost 2 bases, and 14 bases stayed unmatched. Germline V gene lookup returns CDR1 SGHAT and CDR2 FQNNGV. The J gene is TRBJ2-5, the V gene TRBV11-2, with TRBD2 matching over 7 bases. The sequenced sample was PBMCs or T cells enriched from blood (not recorded which). This receptor was identified in a woman aged 25 to 39 who had recovered from COVID-19. In nucleotides, the CDR3 is TGTGCCAGCAGCCCCCAGTCCCCGACTAGCTTTCAAGAGACCCAGTACTTC. This translates into CASSPQSPTSFQETQYF.